Listed below are T cell receptor beta chains from one sample, sequenced in a study of cytomegalovirus exposure and HLA in healthy donors. Assay: immunoSEQ multiplex PCR; the TCRdb copy retains only in-frame clones and omits some. The data show 120,000 to 150,000 clones, 75% seen once. Sequencing used PBMCs. All receptors derive from a man between 40 and 49 years old in good health and CMV-seronegative. The conserved cysteine and the conserved F or W are not part of the CDR3 here.

12 | TRBV6-5 | ASSLAEGYEKLF
14 | TRBV6-6 | ASSSGTAYSNQPQH
13 | TRBV9 | ASSVGDRASYEQY
11 | TRBV19 | ASKKGFGTEAF
13 | TRBV2 | ATSPPDIRGNTIY
12 | TRBV25-1 | ASTDSGRVTEAF
13 | TRBV9 | ASSVYGDRPTEAF
14 | TRBV5-6 | ASSPWTGGSNQPQH
11 | TRBV2 | ASRSGYNNEQF
13 | TRBV10-3 | AISEHRDNNQPQH